This entry features one TCR beta chain sequence. Antigen: not known. With V trimmed by 8 bases and J by 8 bases, 17 bases remained unmatched. CDR3 size: 16 residues. The data are from a study of CD8 T cells in Susac syndrome. The authors reverse transcribed roughly 0.5 to 1 ug RNA with random hexamers. Across 54 Vbeta and 13 Jbeta, immunoSEQ multiplex PCR amplified TCR beta CDR3. Each CDR3 protein is one row after TCRdb ran MiXCR on the immunoSEQ multiplex PCR reads. In the table there are around 110,000 distinct CDR3 sequences, 95% to 96% of which are singletons. Study outcomes and limitations: Only a relatively small number of individuals were included in the TCR sequencing and HLA analysis. The CD4+ T cell repertoires of Susac syndrome were found to show no clonal expansion.

The chain joins TRBV12-3 or TRBV12-4 to TRBJ2-1; 8 bases align to TRBD2. The source of this sequence is a human donor with Susac syndrome. Material: CD4+ T cells from PBMCs. CDR3 sequence reads: CASAGLGSLYGDEQFF. CDR3 nucleotides: TGTGCCAGCGCGGGACTAGGCTCTCTCTATGGGGATGAGCAGTTCTTC.